The 27 T cell receptor beta chains below come from one sample, sequenced in a study of blood T cell repertoires in COVID-19. Repertoires were generated with immunoSEQ multiplex PCR, while TCRdb's copy carries only in-frame clones and drops some. The sample has about 250,000 clones, approximately 91% seen once; the top ten hold 2% to 2.5%. Sample: peripheral blood. These receptors originate from a woman aged 40-49 years who had recovered from COVID-19.

CDR3 DNA sequence: TGTGCCTGGAGTGGGTGGCGGGAGACCCAGTACTTC. This encodes CAWSGWRETQYF. The V and J genes are TRBV30 and TRBJ2-5; D is ambiguous. The CDR3 is made up of 12 amino acids. Germline lookup yields CDR1 GTSNPN and CDR2 SVGIG (reference sequence). V lost 1 base and J lost 5, with 8 bases in between.

The chain uses TRBV19 and TRBJ1-2; D is possibly TRBD1 (5 bases). The length of the CDR3 is 17 residues. Germline loops: CDR1 LNHDA, CDR2 SQIVND (reference sequence). Trimming removed 7 bases from V and 8 bases from J, with 29 bases in between. Here the CDR3 DNA reads TGTGCCAGTAAGCAGTCGGGAGGACAATCAGTCTCGGAAGGCTACACCTTC. This translates into CASKQSGGQSVSEGYTF.

This rearrangement joins TRBV10-3 to TRBJ1-1; 8 positions match TRBD1. The CDR3 extends over 16 amino acids. Germline CDR1 is ENHRY and CDR2 is SYGVKD. Unmatched junction bases numbered 8, after V lost 4 bases and J lost 1 base. The CDR3 DNA follows: TGTGCCATCAGTGGAGAGGGCAGGGGGCAGAACACTGAAGCTTTCTTT. Residues: CAISGEGRGQNTEAFF.

V and J are TRBV20-1 and TRBJ1-4; D gene unclear. This CDR3 contains 11 residues. Germline V gene sequence: CDR1 DFQATT, CDR2 SNEGSKA (reference sequence). V was trimmed by 5 bases and J by 5 bases, leaving 6 bases between them. CDR3 sequence reads: CSALRNEKLFF. The CDR3 DNA sequence: TGCAGTGCTCTCCGGAATGAAAAACTGTTTTTT.

The V call is TRBV3-1 (or the pseudogene TRBV3-2), the J call TRBJ2-1; possible D gene TRBD1, 5 bases. The CDR3 has 18 residues. Trimming stripped 4 bases from V and 5 bases from J, with 24 bases between. Germline V gives CDR1 LGHDT, CDR2 YNNKEL (reference sequence). CDR3 nucleotides: TGTGCCAGCAGCCCAACCTCCGAGACAGACTCTCTTAACAATGAGCAGTTCTTC. This gives the protein CASSPTSETDSLNNEQFF.

The V gene is TRBV2, the J gene TRBJ1-2, with 9 positions matching TRBD1. Germline loops: CDR1 SNHLY, CDR2 FYNNEI. J lost 7 bases, V lost 5 bases, and 5 bases had no gene match. The length of the CDR3 is 13 residues. CDR3 protein: CASSPGTGTGYTF. The DNA for the CDR3 is TGTGCCAGCAGTCCCGGGACAGGGACTGGCTACACCTTC.

The J gene is TRBJ2-5, the V gene TRBV4-1; 9 bases match TRBD2. The V gene end was trimmed by 0 bases and the J gene end by 4 bases; junction bases not matched to a gene: 6. CDR3 length equals 16 residues. Germline V gene data show CDR1 as MGHRA and CDR2 as YSYEKL. CDR3 coding DNA: TGCGCCAGCAGCCAAGATTGGGCGGGGGGGCCAGAGACCCAGTACTTC. This sequence encodes CASSQDWAGGPETQYF.

This chain links TRBV4-3 with TRBJ2-1, with 8 bases matching TRBD2. This CDR3 region has 18 residues. V lost 0 bases and J lost 4; bases outside the gene matches: 11. Germline CDR1 is LGHNA and CDR2 is YSLEER. The chain's CDR3 is CASSQDISGSRVYNEQFF. CDR3 sequence (DNA): TGCGCCAGCAGCCAAGATATAAGCGGGAGTCGCGTTTACAATGAGCAGTTCTTC.

As concerns this clone: Its ends do not fully match the called genes, so a read error is possible. The V call is TRBV7-8, the J call TRBJ2-7; 7 nucleotides line up with TRBD1. Germline V gives CDR1 SGHVS, CDR2 FQNEAQ. The CDR3 loop spans 12 amino acids. CDR3 region: CASSLAGDRVHF. The CDR3 DNA reads as TGTGCCAGCAGCCTCGCCGGTGACAGGGTGCACTTC.

The rearrangement joins TRBV5-1 to TRBJ1-4; TRBD1 aligns across 8 bases. Trimming took 0 bases from V and 8 from J; bases not matched to a gene: 6. Germline values: CDR1 SGHRS, CDR2 YFSETQ. The CDR3 has 15 amino acids. Here the CDR3 DNA reads TGCGCCAGCAGCTTGGTCGGACAGGGAGGCGAAAAACTGTTTTTT. This translates into CASSLVGQGGEKLFF.

The chain employs TRBV5-4 and TRBJ2-5, with TRBD2 as a possible D gene (5 bases). V was clipped by 3 bases and J by 5 bases, with 20 bases between them. The CDR3 sequence is 16 residues long. Germline lookup yields CDR1 SGHNT and CDR2 YYREEE (reference sequence). The DNA of the CDR3 is TGTGCCAGCAGCTATCCTGGAGGACCCACACAGGAGACCCAGTACTTC. Translated: CASSYPGGPTQETQYF.

The V gene is TRBV6-5, the J gene TRBJ2-7; 8 bases map to TRBD1. The CDR3 is made up of 15 amino acids. Germline V gives CDR1 MNHEY, CDR2 SVGAGI. Unmatched junction bases numbered 9, after V lost 6 bases and J lost 2 bases. The chain's CDR3 is CASRRDRGLPYEQYF. In DNA form, the CDR3 reads TGTGCCAGCAGACGCGACAGGGGATTACCCTACGAGCAGTACTTC.

The J gene is TRBJ1-2, the V gene TRBV6-2 or TRBV6-3; TRBD1 matches at 8 bases. The ends lost 6 bases at V and 4 bases at J; junction bases unmatched: 4. Germline-derived CDR1 and CDR2 are MNHEY and SVGEGT. The length of the CDR3 is 13 residues. The CDR3 DNA reads as TGTGCCAGCAGCATGACAGGGGCCTATGGCTACACCTTC. This translates into CASSMTGAYGYTF.

The rearrangement links TRBV5-6 to TRBJ2-3; D is undetermined. This CDR3 has 12 amino acids. The V end was cut by 3 bases, the J end by 2 bases, with 4 bases between. The germline CDR1 and CDR2 sequences are SGHDT and YYEEEE. DNA of the CDR3: TGTGCCAGCAGCTCCTACACAGATACGCAGTATTTT. This translates into CASSSYTDTQYF.

This chain links TRBV27 with TRBJ2-1; TRBD2 matches at 14 bases. This CDR3 is built from 17 residues. Per the germline V gene, CDR1 is MNHEY and CDR2 is SMNVEV (reference sequence). Trimming took 1 base from V and 6 from J; bases not matched to a gene: 5. As DNA, the CDR3 is TGTGCCAGCAGTTTATTCGCCGGGACTAGCGGGAGCAATGAGCAGTTCTTC. Translation gives CASSLFAGTSGSNEQFF.

This clone was seen a few times. The rearrangement links TRBV11-3 to TRBJ1-1; the D is unclear. This CDR3 spans 12 amino acids. The V and J ends lost 3 bases and 2 bases respectively, with 4 bases between them. Germline V gene lookup returns CDR1 SGHNT and CDR2 YENEEA. The CDR3, as DNA: TGTGCCAGCAGCTTTAGTAACACTGAAGCTTTCTTT. This codes for CASSFSNTEAFF.

Only one count was recorded for this clone. This chain links TRBV19 with TRBJ1-5; D ambiguous. The germline V gene encodes CDR1 LNHDA and CDR2 SQIVND (reference sequence). V shed 3 bases and J shed 5 bases, with 8 bases lying between them. The CDR3 is made up of 13 amino acids. The CDR3 DNA reads TGTGCCAGTAGTATGAGGGTCGATCAGCCCCAGCATTTT. It yields the protein CASSMRVDQPQHF.

J is TRBJ2-7 and V is TRBV11-3; D gene unclear. This CDR3 has 15 residues. V was cut by 4 bases and J by 7 bases, with 20 bases left in between. Germline loops: CDR1 SGHNT, CDR2 YENEEA. This CDR3 is CASSSGSSRRREQYF. The CDR3, as DNA: TGTGCCAGCAGCTCCGGCTCGAGCAGGCGTCGAGAGCAGTACTTC. Combining the CDR3 with reference TRBV11-3 and TRBJ2-7 gives the whole variable domain EAGVVQSPRYKIIEKKQPVAFWCNPISGHNTLYWYLQNLGQGPELLIRYENEEAVDDSQLPKDRFSAERLKGVDSTLKIQPAELGDSAVYLCASSSGSSRRREQYFGPGTRLTVT.

This clone was found once. The chain is built from TRBV13 and TRBJ2-1; possible D gene TRBD2, 5 bases. The germline V and J ends were trimmed by 0 bases and 3 bases, with 9 bases remaining between them. The CDR3 length is 15 residues. Germline CDR1 is PRHDT and CDR2 is FYEKMQ (reference sequence). The CDR3 is CASSLGGDLYNEQFF. Here the CDR3 DNA reads TGTGCCAGCAGCTTAGGGGGAGACCTCTACAATGAGCAGTTCTTC.

The chain is built from TRBV7-9 and TRBJ2-3; 13 bases are shared with TRBD2. Per the germline V gene, CDR1 is SEHNR and CDR2 is FQNEAQ (reference sequence). Trimming cost V 5 bases and J 2 bases; bases outside gene matches: 4. The CDR3 contains 16 residues. The CDR3 loop reads CASSPGLAGYTDTQYF. The CDR3 nucleotides read TGTGCCAGCAGCCCGGGACTAGCGGGGTACACAGATACGCAGTATTTT.

A single count supports this clone. The chain recombines TRBV9 with TRBJ2-5; 9 positions agree with TRBD1. The CDR3 extends over 15 amino acids. The germline V gene has CDR1 SGDLS and CDR2 YYNGEE. With V trimmed by 0 bases and J by 5 bases, 5 bases remained unmatched. For the CDR3, the DNA is TGTGCCAGCAGCGTAGGAGGGACAGGGTCGGAGACCCAGTACTTC. As protein: CASSVGGTGSETQYF.

The chain recombines TRBV19 with TRBJ2-2; 8 bases match TRBD1. The CDR3 runs to 14 residues. The germline V gene has CDR1 LNHDA and CDR2 SQIVND (reference sequence). The trim removed 2 bases at V and 7 bases at J, leaving 3 bases unmatched. CDR3 region: CASSINRGFGELFF. The DNA of the CDR3 is TGTGCCAGTAGTATAAACAGGGGGTTCGGGGAGCTGTTTTTT.

The chain uses TRBV29-1 and TRBJ2-3; D uncertain. V was trimmed by 3 bases and J by 0 bases, leaving 7 bases between them. Germline assignment: CDR1 SQVTM and CDR2 ANQGSEA. The CDR3 spans 13 residues. CDR3 region: CSVDRLSTDTQYF. In DNA form, the CDR3 reads TGCAGCGTTGACAGGCTTAGCACAGATACGCAGTATTTT.

The chain combines TRBV2 with TRBJ2-3; TRBD2 matches at 9 bases. Germline CDR1 reads SNHLY; CDR2 reads FYNNEI. V shed 5 bases, J shed 0 bases, and the junction held 12 bases outside the gene matches. This CDR3 spans 18 amino acids. The CDR3 spells CASSIVAGEATSTDTQYF. The CDR3 DNA sequence: TGTGCCAGCAGTATCGTAGCGGGAGAGGCCACTAGCACAGATACGCAGTATTTT.

This clone was observed once. The rearrangement links TRBV7-3 to TRBJ2-1, with TRBD1 matching over 9 bases. This CDR3 region has 17 residues. With 4 bases clipped from V and 6 bases from J, the junction kept 13 bases outside the gene matches. The germline V gene encodes CDR1 SGHTA and CDR2 FQGTGA. CDR3 amino acids: CASSSDALGTGINEQFF. DNA for the CDR3: TGTGCCAGCAGCTCCGATGCCCTCGGGACAGGGATCAATGAGCAGTTCTTC.

This clone was seen a handful of times. The chain links TRBV10-3 to TRBJ2-1; 12 bases are shared with TRBD2. The junction had 9 bases not matched to a gene; V was cut back by 2 bases and J by 7 bases. The germline gives CDR1 ENHRY, CDR2 SYGVKD. CDR3 length equals 17 residues. Here the CDR3 DNA reads TGTGCCATCAGTGAGCCAAAAGGACTAGCGGGAAGGAATGAGCAGTTCTTC. It specifies CAISEPKGLAGRNEQFF.

CDR3 DNA sequence: TGTGCCAGCAGCATGACAGGGGGCAAAGATACGCAGTATTTT. This codes for CASSMTGGKDTQYF. The gene calls are TRBV5-4 and TRBJ2-3; 10 positions match TRBD1. V shed 4 bases and J 5 bases; nucleotides not matched to a gene: 4. The germline V gene has CDR1 SGHNT and CDR2 YYREEE (reference sequence). The length of the CDR3 is 14 residues.